This T cell receptor beta chain was observed in a study of blood T cell repertoires in COVID-19. Study context: From T cells, B-cell-depleted T cells, or PBMCs came the material, which was cDNA or gDNA.

Original processing methods: Reference gene primer amplification yielded estimated nucleated cell counts. Clones were sequenced by immunoSEQ multiplex PCR, and TCRdb holds only the in-frame ones, with some missing. V and J calls plus clone size are reproduced from that table; the DNA served to infer D and trimming. The data contain approximately 310,000 clones, 75% to 90% of them singletons. This CDR3 has 16 amino acids. Unmatched junction bases numbered 11, after V lost 4 bases and J lost 9 bases. Germline-derived CDR1 and CDR2 are SGHVS and FNYEAQ. Participants classified as exposed had met a COVID-19 case within 2 weeks before study entry.

The specimen sequenced was PBMCs or T cells enriched from blood (not recorded which). The clonotype originates from a woman aged 25 to 39 who had been exposed to COVID-19. The gene calls are TRBV7-6 and TRBJ1-6, with 8 bases aligning to TRBD1. The CDR3 sequence is CASSSGTGQGRSPLHF. In DNA form, the CDR3 reads TGTGCCAGCAGCTCGGGGACAGGACAGGGACGTTCACCCCTCCACTTT.